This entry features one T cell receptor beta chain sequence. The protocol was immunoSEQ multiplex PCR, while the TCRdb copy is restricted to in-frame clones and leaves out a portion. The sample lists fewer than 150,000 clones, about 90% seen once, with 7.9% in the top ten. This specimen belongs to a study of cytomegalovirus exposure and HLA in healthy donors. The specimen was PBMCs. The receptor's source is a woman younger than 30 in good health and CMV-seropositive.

The CDR3 DNA is TGTGCCAGCAGCTCCCAGGGACTCCTCCTCACAGATACGCAGTATTTT. It encodes CASSSQGLLLTDTQYF. This chain connects TRBV5-6 to TRBJ2-3; D is perhaps TRBD2 (6 bases). From germline, CDR1 is SGHDT and CDR2 YYEEEE. Trimming stripped 3 bases from V and 2 bases from J, with 16 bases between. The CDR3 contains 16 residues.